This passage covers 7 T cell receptor beta chains from one sample sequenced in a study of cytomegalovirus exposure and HLA in healthy donors. Clones were sequenced by immunoSEQ multiplex PCR, and TCRdb holds only the in-frame ones, with some missing. Of about 120,000 clones in the sample, 85% to 90% were seen once. The sample was PBMCs. The receptors here all came from a woman aged 18-29 years in good health and CMV-seronegative.

CDR3 in amino acids: CASGLGGANQETQYF. The CDR3 DNA sequence: TGTGCTAGTGGTTTGGGCGGGGCCAACCAAGAGACCCAGTACTTC. The V call is TRBV12-5, the J call TRBJ2-5; TRBD2 is a possible D gene (6 bases). V was shortened by 1 base and J by 0 bases, with 9 bases between the two germline ends. The CDR3 spans 15 residues. Germline CDR1 reads LGHNT; CDR2 reads FRNRAP.

The genes are TRBV7-6 and TRBJ2-3; 9 bases align to TRBD1. In germline, CDR1 is SGHVS, CDR2 FNYEAQ. This CDR3 is built from 18 residues. The V segment lost 3 bases and the J segment 1 base; nucleotides outside the gene matches: 11. In DNA form, the CDR3 reads TGTGCCAGCAGCTTGGACAGGGGATCCCCAATACGCACAGATACGCAGTATTTT. This sequence encodes CASSLDRGSPIRTDTQYF.

The chain recombines TRBV27 with TRBJ1-5; TRBD1 matches at 8 bases. Germline V CDR1 and CDR2: MNHEY, SMNVEV (reference sequence). V was pared by 2 bases and J by 4 bases, with 10 bases of the junction left unmatched. The CDR3 spans 17 residues. CDR3 region: CASSLGAGGGWNQPQHF. DNA for the CDR3: TGTGCCAGCAGTTTAGGGGCAGGGGGCGGTTGGAATCAGCCCCAGCATTTT.

This clone was detected once. J is TRBJ1-4 and V is TRBV5-4; 8 nucleotides align to TRBD1. There are 14 residues in the CDR3. The germline V gene encodes CDR1 SGHNT and CDR2 YYREEE (reference sequence). The J segment lost 7 bases and the V segment lost 2 bases, leaving 4 bases of the junction unmatched. The CDR3 loop is CASSFQGAVEKLFF. The CDR3 coding sequence is TGTGCCAGCAGCTTCCAGGGGGCGGTTGAAAAACTGTTTTTT.

V usage is TRBV18 and J usage is TRBJ1-1; no reliable D call. The CDR3 is 15 residues long. The germline gives CDR1 KGHSH, CDR2 LQKENI. Trimming pared 2 bases from V and 1 base from J, leaving 11 bases between. CDR3 region: CASSPLARGNTEAFF. Written as DNA, the CDR3 is TGTGCCAGCTCACCATTAGCTCGGGGGAACACTGAAGCTTTCTTT.

The CDR3, as DNA: TGCGCCAGCAGACCCTCGGCAGCCATCTACTATGGAGGCTACACCTTC. It encodes CASRPSAAIYYGGYTF. The rearrangement uses TRBV5-1 and TRBJ1-2; D remains unclear. V was pared by 5 bases and J by 8 bases, with 25 bases between. This CDR3 is built from 16 residues. Germline CDR1 reads SGHRS; CDR2 reads YFSETQ.

The rearrangement links TRBV4-1 to TRBJ1-3; possible D gene TRBD1, 5 bases. Germline V CDR1 and CDR2: MGHRA, YSYEKL. The germline V and J ends were trimmed by 1 base and 0 bases, with 13 bases remaining between them. The CDR3 is 17 amino acids. The CDR3 region is CASSQGPTDNSGNTIYF. Here the CDR3 DNA reads TGCGCCAGCAGCCAAGGCCCGACAGATAACTCTGGAAACACCATATATTTT.